This T cell receptor beta chain appears in the sequencing data of a study of patients and donors after allogeneic stem cell transplantation. The table lists this clonotype with a few counts. This CDR3 contains 15 residues. From germline, CDR1 is MGHRA and CDR2 YSYEKL. The germline V and J ends were trimmed by 1 base and 6 bases, with 15 bases remaining between them. Via MiXCR, TCRdb re-called the RT-PCR reads, giving one row per CDR3 protein. The sample includes about 200,000 distinct CDR3 sequences, roughly two fifths of them seen just once. The rearrangement links TRBV4-1 to TRBJ1-1, with D possibly TRBD1 on 5 matching bases. The sequence derives from a human donor who was either an allogeneic HSCT recipient or a stem cell or donor lymphocyte infusion donor (not recorded which). It is not recorded whose cells these are; they may come from a transplant donor. Sequencing was carried out using blood, either unsorted or a sorted T cell fraction (not recorded which). DNA of the CDR3: TGCGCCAGCAGCCAAGGGTCCAGGGTGGGGGCTGAAGCTTTCTTT. Translating it yields CASSQGSRVGAEAFF.